This T cell receptor beta chain is drawn from a study of blood T cells in healthy people across ages. With respect to this clonotype: The antigen remains undetermined.

CDR3 length: 15 residues. Overall study results and limits: Versus aged donors, long-lived donors had higher diversity and more naive CD4+ cells.

Together with a sample-barcoded 5' primer, a J-beta primer mix was included in a second PCR lasting about 7 to 12 cycles. MiXCR, applied by TCRdb to the 5' RACE reads, yields one record per CDR3 protein. The sample carries 800,000 or so distinct CDR3 sequences, more than 35% recorded once. Total RNA was isolated from each sample in quantities of at least 6 micrograms. This receptor was taken from a man older than 75 in good health. The sequencing sample was made of blood. V gene TRBV21-1 combines with J gene TRBJ1-2; the DNA was not compared with TRBD1, the D call given in the table. TRBV21-1 is reported as a pseudogene. CDR3 DNA: TGTGCCAGCAGCCCACGGGACACCGGAGTCATGAGCTACACCTTC. Translation gives CASSPRDTGVMSYTF.